Shown below are 21 T cell receptor beta chains from a single sample sequenced in a study of T-cell memory formation after mild COVID-19. TCRdb analysed the 5' RACE reads with MiXCR anew, one entry per CDR3 protein. The sample carries 470,000 or so distinct CDR3 sequences, approximately 20% recorded once. The sample consisted of PBMCs or a T cell subset sorted from them (not recorded which). These receptors were taken from an adult woman who had mild COVID-19 (a few samples of this study predate the infection). Cell type and time point are not known.

There are a few counts of this clonotype. This chain uses TRBV10-3 with TRBJ1-1; D possibly corresponds to TRBD1 (6 bases). Germline CDR1 reads ENHRY; CDR2 reads SYGVKD. Trimming took off 2 bases at V and 1 base at J, with 11 bases between the two ends. CDR3 length: 15 residues. The DNA for the CDR3 is TGTGCCATCAGTGAGCTTTTAGGGGGGAACACTGAAGCTTTCTTT. Protein product: CAISELLGGNTEAFF.

This clonotype turned up a few times. The V call is TRBV2, the J call TRBJ2-5; D gene ambiguous. The CDR3 runs to 11 residues. CDR1 is SNHLY and CDR2 is FYNNEI in the germline V gene. V was clipped by 3 bases and J by 7 bases, with 6 bases between them. The CDR3 DNA reads as TGTGCCAGCAGTGAGACGAGGACCCAGTACTTC. It codes for CASSETRTQYF.

CDR3 region: CSVVARDYGYTF. The DNA for the CDR3 is TGCAGCGTTGTAGCCCGAGACTATGGCTACACCTTC. This chain uses TRBV29-1 with TRBJ1-2; no firm D call. Between the trimmed V and J ends, which lost 4 bases and 3 bases, there was a span of 9 bases. The CDR3 runs 12 residues. Germline V gene lookup returns CDR1 SQVTM and CDR2 ANQGSEA.

This clonotype was seen only a few times. The chain couples TRBV7-9 to TRBJ2-2; D gene ambiguous. The CDR3 contains 12 residues. Germline V gene sequence: CDR1 SEHNR, CDR2 FQNEAQ (reference sequence). V lost 5 bases to trimming and J lost 4 bases, with 5 bases between them. The CDR3 is CASSPLTGELFF. The CDR3 DNA reads TGTGCCAGCAGCCCCCTCACCGGGGAGCTGTTTTTT.

The chain joins TRBV5-1 to TRBJ2-7; maybe TRBD1 (5 bases). The CDR3 extends over 15 amino acids. The V gene's germline CDR1 is SGHRS and CDR2 YFSETQ. The V gene lost 0 bases and the J gene lost 4 bases, with 14 bases spanning the gap. The CDR3 DNA sequence: TGCGCCAGCAGCTTGGGTTCAGGGCAATGGTACGAGCAGTACTTC. Residues: CASSLGSGQWYEQYF.

There are a few counts of this clonotype. This rearrangement joins TRBV11-2 to TRBJ2-7; D not certain. This CDR3 spans 13 amino acids. V was trimmed by 3 bases and J by 2 bases, leaving 8 bases between them. The germline V gene has CDR1 SGHAT and CDR2 FQNNGV. For the CDR3, the DNA is TGTGCCAGCAGCTTTGGGCAGGCCTACGAGCAGTACTTC. This sequence encodes CASSFGQAYEQYF.

The V and J genes are TRBV12-3 or TRBV12-4 and TRBJ1-2; D is uncertain. The CDR3 loop spans 14 amino acids. The V and J ends lost 5 bases and 7 bases respectively, with 17 bases between them. The DNA for the CDR3 is TGTGCCAGCAGTCCTAAGGCCAGATCTATTGGCTACACCTTC. Its protein product is CASSPKARSIGYTF.

The chain links TRBV19 to TRBJ1-2, with unresolved D. Deletions cut 6 bases from V and 8 bases from J, with 7 bases between. CDR1 is LNHDA and CDR2 is SQIVND in the germline V gene (reference sequence). The CDR3 sequence is 10 residues long. The CDR3 reads CASSALGYTF. As DNA, the CDR3 is TGTGCCAGTAGCGCTCTCGGCTACACCTTC.

This chain links TRBV25-1 with TRBJ2-1; possibly TRBD2 for D (7 bases). Per germline, CDR1 MGHDK and CDR2 SYGVNS. This CDR3 region has 14 residues. The V gene lost 5 bases and the J gene lost 3 bases, with 11 bases spanning the gap. The CDR3 is CASSRGGLYNEQFF. CDR3 DNA: TGTGCCAGCAGTAGGGGGGGACTCTACAATGAGCAGTTCTTC.

Many counts were recorded for this clonotype. The chain has TRBV7-8 and TRBJ2-7, with 10 nucleotides matching TRBD1. Germline V gene lookup returns CDR1 SGHVS and CDR2 FQNEAQ. V lost 0 bases, J lost 4 bases, and 6 bases stayed unmatched. The CDR3 has 16 residues. The CDR3 DNA follows: TGTGCCAGCAGCTTAGCGCTAGGGACAGGGGCTTACGAGCAGTACTTC. Translation gives CASSLALGTGAYEQYF.

The rearrangement joins TRBV7-2 to TRBJ1-4; TRBD1 might be the D (5 bases). The CDR3 is 17 amino acids. Trimming removed 2 bases at V and 5 bases at J, with 18 bases between. Germline lookup yields CDR1 SGHTA and CDR2 FQGNSA. The CDR3 reads CASSLPPAGPGNEKLFF. CDR3 DNA: TGTGCCAGCAGCTTACCGCCCGCAGGGCCCGGGAATGAAAAACTGTTTTTT.

The V gene is TRBV5-1, the J gene TRBJ2-7; 7 nucleotides agree with TRBD2. CDR1 is SGHRS and CDR2 is YFSETQ in the germline V gene. This CDR3 is 14 amino acids long. Trimming at V came to 5 bases and at J to 4 bases, leaving 9 bases not matched to a gene. The CDR3 sequence is CASSEVGGPYEQYF. DNA of the CDR3: TGCGCCAGCAGTGAGGTGGGAGGGCCGTACGAGCAGTACTTC.

A remark on this clonotype: The junction shows a germline mismatch at one end, possibly a read error. This chain links TRBV7-2 with TRBJ1-2; D is unclear. This CDR3 has 12 residues. CDR1 and CDR2 from the germline V gene are SGHTA and FQGNSA. DNA of the CDR3: TGTGCCAGCACCTTACACTACCTCGGCTACACCTTC. Protein product: CASTLHYLGYTF.

This clonotype was counted only a few times. As DNA, the CDR3 is TGCAGCGTTGAATTGGGGCTAGCGGTTGAGCAGTTCTTC. It yields the protein CSVELGLAVEQFF. The chain uses TRBV29-1 and TRBJ2-1; 7 bases are a match to TRBD2. The junction had 7 bases not matched to a gene; V was cut back by 2 bases and J by 9 bases. The CDR3 is 13 residues long. Germline assignment: CDR1 SQVTM and CDR2 ANQGSEA.

This clonotype was seen only a few times. The rearrangement links TRBV7-9 to TRBJ2-7; D not resolved. This CDR3 spans 13 amino acids. The V and J ends lost 5 bases and 1 base respectively, with 9 bases between them. Germline V gene sequence: CDR1 SEHNR, CDR2 FQNEAQ (reference sequence). The CDR3 loop reads CASSAEPSYEQYF. In DNA, the CDR3 is TGTGCCAGCAGCGCGGAACCGTCCTACGAGCAGTACTTC.

The V gene is TRBV11-2, the J gene TRBJ2-3; 8 bases line up with TRBD2. From germline, CDR1 is SGHAT and CDR2 FQNNGV. Trimming at V came to 5 bases and at J to 3 bases, leaving 4 bases not matched to a gene. The CDR3 is made up of 14 amino acids. The DNA of the CDR3 is TGTGCCAGCAGCGTAGGACTAGCAACAGATACGCAGTATTTT. Its protein is CASSVGLATDTQYF.

This clonotype was observed a handful of times. The chain has TRBV29-1 and TRBJ1-1; D not certain. The V end lost 4 bases, the J end lost 7 bases, and 19 bases lay between the germline ends. Germline CDR1 is SQVTM and CDR2 is ANQGSEA. This CDR3 contains 14 residues. CDR3 protein: CSVVWVDISLEAFF. CDR3 DNA sequence: TGCAGCGTTGTGTGGGTAGACATTTCCCTTGAAGCTTTCTTT.

For the CDR3, the DNA is TGTGCCAGCACCCACCCGGAACTATGGGGGACGCAGTATTTT. This encodes CASTHPELWGTQYF. The chain employs TRBV6-2 or TRBV6-3 and TRBJ2-3; either TRBD1 or TRBD2 may fit D (5 bases each). The CDR3 extends over 14 amino acids. The germline V gene has CDR1 MNHEY and CDR2 SVGEGT. Trimming took 7 bases from V and 9 from J, leaving 20 bases between them.

The chain joins TRBV20-1 to TRBJ1-1, with TRBD1 identical over 7 bases. V trimming: 3 bases; J trimming: 0 bases; junction bases outside the gene matches: 4. The CDR3 contains 14 residues. Germline CDR1 reads DFQATT; CDR2 reads SNEGSKA (reference sequence). The CDR3 nucleotides are TGCAGTGCTAGGGAGGGGGCAATGAACACTGAAGCTTTCTTT. Translated: CSAREGAMNTEAFF.

V is TRBV10-3 and J is TRBJ1-5; 9 nucleotides line up with TRBD1. The germline V gene has CDR1 ENHRY and CDR2 SYGVKD. The CDR3 totals 13 residues. V shed 6 bases and J 7 bases; nucleotides not matched to a gene: 4. CDR3 residues: CAIRGDRVQPQHF. Written as DNA, the CDR3 is TGTGCCATCAGAGGGGACAGGGTACAGCCCCAGCATTTT.

The V call is TRBV9, the J call TRBJ1-2; 11 bases are a match to TRBD1. CDR3 size: 16 residues. Unmatched junction bases numbered 8, after V lost 0 bases and J lost 7 bases. Germline assignment: CDR1 SGDLS and CDR2 YYNGEE. DNA for the CDR3: TGTGCCAGCAGCGTAGCTTCTAGGACAGGGGGCTCTGGCTACACCTTC. This gives the protein CASSVASRTGGSGYTF.